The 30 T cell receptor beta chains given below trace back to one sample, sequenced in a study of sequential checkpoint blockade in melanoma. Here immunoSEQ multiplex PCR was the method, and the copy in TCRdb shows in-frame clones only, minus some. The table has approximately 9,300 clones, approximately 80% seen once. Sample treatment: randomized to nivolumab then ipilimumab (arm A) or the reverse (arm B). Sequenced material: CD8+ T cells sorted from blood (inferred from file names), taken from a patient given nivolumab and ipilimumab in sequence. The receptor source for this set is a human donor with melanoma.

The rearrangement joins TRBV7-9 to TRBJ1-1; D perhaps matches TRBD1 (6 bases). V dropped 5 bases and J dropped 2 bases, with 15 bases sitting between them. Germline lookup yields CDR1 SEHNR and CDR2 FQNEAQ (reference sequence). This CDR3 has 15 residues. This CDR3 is CASSPIGGPNTEAFF. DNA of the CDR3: TGTGCCAGCAGCCCGATTGGGGGCCCAAACACTGAAGCTTTCTTT.

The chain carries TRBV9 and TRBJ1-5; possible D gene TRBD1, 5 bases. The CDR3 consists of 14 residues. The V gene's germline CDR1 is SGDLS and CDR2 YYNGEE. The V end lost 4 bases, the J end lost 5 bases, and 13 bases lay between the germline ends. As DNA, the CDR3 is TGTGCCAGCAGCCTGGGCGGGGACTATCAGCCCCAGCATTTT. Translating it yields CASSLGGDYQPQHF.

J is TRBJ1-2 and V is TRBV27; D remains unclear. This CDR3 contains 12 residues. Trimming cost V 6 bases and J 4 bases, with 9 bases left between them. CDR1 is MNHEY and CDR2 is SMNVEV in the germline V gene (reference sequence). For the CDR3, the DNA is TGTGCCAGCAGAGAGGGCTTCTATGGCTACACCTTC. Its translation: CASREGFYGYTF.

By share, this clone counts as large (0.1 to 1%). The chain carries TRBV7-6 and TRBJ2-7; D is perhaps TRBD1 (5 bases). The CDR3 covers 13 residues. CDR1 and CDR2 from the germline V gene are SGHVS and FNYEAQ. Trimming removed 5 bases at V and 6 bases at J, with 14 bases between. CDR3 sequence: CASSTSQGSEQYF. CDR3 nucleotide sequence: TGTGCCAGCAGCACCAGCCAGGGCTCCGAGCAGTACTTC.

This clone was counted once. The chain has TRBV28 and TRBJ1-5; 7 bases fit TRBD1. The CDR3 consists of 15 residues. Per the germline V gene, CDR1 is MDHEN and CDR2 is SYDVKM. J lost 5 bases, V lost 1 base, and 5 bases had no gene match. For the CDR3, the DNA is TGTGCCAGCAGTTTATTCGGACAGGAAGATCAGCCCCAGCATTTT. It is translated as CASSLFGQEDQPQHF.

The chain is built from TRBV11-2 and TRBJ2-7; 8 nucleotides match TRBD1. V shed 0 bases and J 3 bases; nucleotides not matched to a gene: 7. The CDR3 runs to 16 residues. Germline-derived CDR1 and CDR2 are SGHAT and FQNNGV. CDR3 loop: CASSLDQQGVFYEQYF. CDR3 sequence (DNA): TGTGCCAGCAGCTTAGATCAACAGGGGGTGTTCTACGAGCAGTACTTC.

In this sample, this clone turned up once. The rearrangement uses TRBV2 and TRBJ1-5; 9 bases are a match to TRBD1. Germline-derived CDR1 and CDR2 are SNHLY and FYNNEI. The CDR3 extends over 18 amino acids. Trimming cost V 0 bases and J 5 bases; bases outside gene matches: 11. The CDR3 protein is CASSEAGTGFMHDQPQHF. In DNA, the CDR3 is TGTGCCAGCAGTGAAGCCGGGACAGGGTTTATGCATGATCAGCCCCAGCATTTT.

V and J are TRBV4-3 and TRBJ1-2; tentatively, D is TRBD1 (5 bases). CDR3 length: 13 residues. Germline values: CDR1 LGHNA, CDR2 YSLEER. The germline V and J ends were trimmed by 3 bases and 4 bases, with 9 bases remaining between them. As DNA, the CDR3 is TGCGCCAGCAGCCAGGACATCAGCTATGGCTACACCTTC. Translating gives CASSQDISYGYTF.

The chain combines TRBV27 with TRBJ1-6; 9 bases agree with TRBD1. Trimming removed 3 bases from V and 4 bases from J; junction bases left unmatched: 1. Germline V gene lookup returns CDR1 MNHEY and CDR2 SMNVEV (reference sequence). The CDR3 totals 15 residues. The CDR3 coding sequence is TGTGCCAGCAGTTTGACAGGGGGTTATAATTCACCCCTCCACTTT. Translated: CASSLTGGYNSPLHF.

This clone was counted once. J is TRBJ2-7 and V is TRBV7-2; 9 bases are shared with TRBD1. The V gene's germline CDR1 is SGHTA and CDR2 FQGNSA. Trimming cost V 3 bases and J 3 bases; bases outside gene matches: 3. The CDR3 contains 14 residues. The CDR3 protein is CASSFWTGDYEQYF. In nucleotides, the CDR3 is TGTGCCAGCAGCTTTTGGACAGGGGACTACGAGCAGTACTTC.

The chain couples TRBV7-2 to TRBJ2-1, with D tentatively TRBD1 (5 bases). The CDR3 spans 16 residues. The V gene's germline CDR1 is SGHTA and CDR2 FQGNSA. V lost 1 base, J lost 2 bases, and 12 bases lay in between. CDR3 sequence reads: CASSLDVGEAYNEQFF. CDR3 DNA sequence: TGTGCCAGCAGCTTAGATGTAGGGGAAGCCTACAATGAGCAGTTCTTC.

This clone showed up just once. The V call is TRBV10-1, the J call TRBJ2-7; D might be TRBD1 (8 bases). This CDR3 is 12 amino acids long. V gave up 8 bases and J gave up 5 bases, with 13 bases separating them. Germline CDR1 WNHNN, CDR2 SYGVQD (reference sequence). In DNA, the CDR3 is TGCGCCAGCGTACAGGGGGGGGACGAGCAGTACTTC. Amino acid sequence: CASVQGGDEQYF.

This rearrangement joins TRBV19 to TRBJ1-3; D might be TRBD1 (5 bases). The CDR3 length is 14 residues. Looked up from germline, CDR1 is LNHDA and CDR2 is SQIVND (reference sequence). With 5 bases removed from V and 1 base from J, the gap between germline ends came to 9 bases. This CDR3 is CASSPGFSGNTIYF. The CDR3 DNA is TGTGCCAGTAGTCCAGGGTTTTCTGGAAACACCATATATTTT.

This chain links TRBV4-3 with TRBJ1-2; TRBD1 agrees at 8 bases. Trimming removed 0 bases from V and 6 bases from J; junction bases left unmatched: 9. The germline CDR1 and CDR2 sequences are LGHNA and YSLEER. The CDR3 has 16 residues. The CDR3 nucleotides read TGCGCCAGCAGCCAAGAAATAGGACAGGGAGGGGATGGCTACACCTTC. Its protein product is CASSQEIGQGGDGYTF.

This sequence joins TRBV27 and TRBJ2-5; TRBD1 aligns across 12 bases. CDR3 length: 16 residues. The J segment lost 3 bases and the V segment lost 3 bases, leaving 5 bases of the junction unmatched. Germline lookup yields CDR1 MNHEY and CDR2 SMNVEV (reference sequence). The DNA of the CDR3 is TGTGCCAGCAGTTTCGGGACAGGGGGCACCGAAGAGACCCAGTACTTC. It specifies CASSFGTGGTEETQYF.

CDR3 protein: CASRGAYGYTF. The CDR3, as DNA: TGTGCCAGCAGAGGGGCCTATGGCTACACCTTC. This chain uses TRBV6-5 with TRBJ1-2, with a weak D call TRBD1 (5 bases). The CDR3 has 11 residues. V lost 6 bases, J lost 4 bases, and 6 bases lay in between. CDR1 is MNHEY, CDR2 SVGAGI, per germline.

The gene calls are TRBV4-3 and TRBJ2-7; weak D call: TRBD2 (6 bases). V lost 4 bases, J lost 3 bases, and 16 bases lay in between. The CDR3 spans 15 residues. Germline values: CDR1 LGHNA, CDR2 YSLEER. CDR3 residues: CASSREHLEGYEQYF. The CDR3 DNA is TGCGCCAGCAGCCGGGAGCACCTGGAGGGCTACGAGCAGTACTTC.

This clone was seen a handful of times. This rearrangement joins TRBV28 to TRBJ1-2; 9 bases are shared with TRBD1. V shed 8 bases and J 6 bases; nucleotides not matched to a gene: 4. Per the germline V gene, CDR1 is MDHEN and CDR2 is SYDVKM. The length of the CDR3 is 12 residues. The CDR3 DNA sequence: TGTGCCAGCTGTCGGGACAGGGATGGCTACACCTTC. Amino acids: CASCRDRDGYTF.

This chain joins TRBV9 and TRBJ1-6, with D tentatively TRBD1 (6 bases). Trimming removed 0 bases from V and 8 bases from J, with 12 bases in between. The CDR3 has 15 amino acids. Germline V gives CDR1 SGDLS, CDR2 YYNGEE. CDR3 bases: TGTGCCAGCAGCGTAGGGGAGGGGGAGCATTCACCCCTCCACTTT. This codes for CASSVGEGEHSPLHF. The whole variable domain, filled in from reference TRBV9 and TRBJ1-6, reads DSGVTQTPKHLITATGQRVTLRCSPRSGDLSVYWYQQSLDQGLQFLIQYYNGEERAKGNILERFSAQQFPDLHSELNLSSLELGDSALYFCASSVGEGEHSPLHFGNGTRLTVT.

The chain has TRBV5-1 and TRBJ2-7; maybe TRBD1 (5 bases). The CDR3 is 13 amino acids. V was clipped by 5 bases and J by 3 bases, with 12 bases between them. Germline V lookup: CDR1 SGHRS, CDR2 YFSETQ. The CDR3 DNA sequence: TGCGCCAGCAGTCGCGGAGACAGCTACGAGCAGTACTTC. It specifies CASSRGDSYEQYF. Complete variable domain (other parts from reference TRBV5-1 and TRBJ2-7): KAGVTQTPRYLIKTRGQQVTLSCSPISGHRSVSWYQQTPGQGLQFLFEYFSETQRNKGNFPGRFSGRQFSNSRSEMNVSTLELGDSALYLCASSRGDSYEQYFGPGTRLTVT.

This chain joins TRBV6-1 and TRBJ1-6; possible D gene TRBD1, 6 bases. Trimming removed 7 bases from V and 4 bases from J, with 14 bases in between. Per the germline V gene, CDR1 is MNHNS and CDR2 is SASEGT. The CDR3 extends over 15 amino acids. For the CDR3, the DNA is TGTGCCAGCATCCGGACAGAAGGATATAATTCACCCCTCCACTTT. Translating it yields CASIRTEGYNSPLHF.

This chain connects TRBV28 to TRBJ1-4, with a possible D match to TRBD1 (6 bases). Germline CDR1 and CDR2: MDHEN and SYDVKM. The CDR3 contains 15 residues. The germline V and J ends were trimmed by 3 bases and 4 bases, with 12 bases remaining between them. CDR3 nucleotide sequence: TGTGCCAGCAGTTTTCTGGACAGATTTAATGAAAAACTGTTTTTT. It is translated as CASSFLDRFNEKLFF.

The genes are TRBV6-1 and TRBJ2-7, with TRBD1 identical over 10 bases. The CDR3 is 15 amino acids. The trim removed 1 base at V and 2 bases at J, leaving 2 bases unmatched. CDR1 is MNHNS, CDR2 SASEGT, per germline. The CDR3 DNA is TGTGCCAGCAGTGAAGGGACAGGGGGTACCTACGAGCAGTACTTC. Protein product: CASSEGTGGTYEQYF.

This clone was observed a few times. The CDR3: CASSIDRVSNQPQHF. The CDR3 region has the DNA TGCGCCAGCAGCATTGACAGGGTGAGCAATCAGCCCCAGCATTTT. The J gene is TRBJ1-5, the V gene TRBV5-1; TRBD1 aligns across 7 bases. Germline assignment: CDR1 SGHRS and CDR2 YFSETQ. The J segment lost 1 base and the V segment lost 4 bases, leaving 5 bases of the junction unmatched. The CDR3 spans 15 residues.

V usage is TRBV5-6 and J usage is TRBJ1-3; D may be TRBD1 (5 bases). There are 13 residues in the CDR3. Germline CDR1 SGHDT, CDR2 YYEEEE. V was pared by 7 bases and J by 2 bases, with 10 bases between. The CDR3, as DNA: TGTGCCAGCGAAGGGGCGGCTGGAAACACCATATATTTT. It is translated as CASEGAAGNTIYF. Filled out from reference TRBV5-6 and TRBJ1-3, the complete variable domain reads DAGVTQSPTHLIKTRGQQVTLRCSPKSGHDTVSWYQQALGQGPQFIFQYYEEEERQRGNFPDRFSGHQFPNYSSELNVNALLLGDSALYLCASEGAAGNTIYFGEGSWLTVV.

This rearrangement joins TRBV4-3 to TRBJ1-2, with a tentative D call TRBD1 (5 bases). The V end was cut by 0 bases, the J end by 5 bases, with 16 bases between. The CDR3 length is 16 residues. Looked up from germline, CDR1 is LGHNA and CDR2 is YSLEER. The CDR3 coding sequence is TGCGCCAGCAGCCAAGATAGTGCGGGGCCGGGGTATGGCTACACCTTC. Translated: CASSQDSAGPGYGYTF.

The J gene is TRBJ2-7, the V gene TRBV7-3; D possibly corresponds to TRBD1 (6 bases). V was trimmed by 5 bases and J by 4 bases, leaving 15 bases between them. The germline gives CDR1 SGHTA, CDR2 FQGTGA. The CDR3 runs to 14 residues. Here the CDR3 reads CASSLHGTPYEQYF. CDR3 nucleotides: TGTGCCAGCAGCCTGCACGGGACACCTTACGAGCAGTACTTC.

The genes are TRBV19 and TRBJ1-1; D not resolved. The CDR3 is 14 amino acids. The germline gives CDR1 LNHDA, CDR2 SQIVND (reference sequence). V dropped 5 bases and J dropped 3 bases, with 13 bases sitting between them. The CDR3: CASSVGPGYTEAFF. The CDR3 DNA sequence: TGTGCCAGTAGTGTAGGACCAGGATACACTGAAGCTTTCTTT.

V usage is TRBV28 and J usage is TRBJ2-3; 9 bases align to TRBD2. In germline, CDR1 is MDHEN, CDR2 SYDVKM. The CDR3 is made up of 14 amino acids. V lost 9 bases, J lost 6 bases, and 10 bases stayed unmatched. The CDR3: CASALAGPRDTQYF. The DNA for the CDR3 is TGTGCCAGTGCTCTAGCGGGGCCCCGGGATACGCAGTATTTT.

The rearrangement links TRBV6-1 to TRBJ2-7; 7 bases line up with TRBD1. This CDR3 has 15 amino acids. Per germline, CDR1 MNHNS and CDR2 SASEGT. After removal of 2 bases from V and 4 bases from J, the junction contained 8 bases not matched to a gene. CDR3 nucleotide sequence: TGTGCCAGCAGTGAATCCGGGACAGACTATTACGAGCAGTACTTC. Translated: CASSESGTDYYEQYF.